These 8 T cell receptor beta chains share one sample of origin, sequenced in a study of memory CD4+ T cells and cytomegalovirus serostatus. Assay used: immunoSEQ multiplex PCR; TCRdb lists only in-frame clones, some missing. The sample includes 50,000 or so clones, around three quarters of them seen just once. Single viable CD3+CD4+CD8-CD45RO+ cells were sorted as the memory CD4+ T cells. The sequenced sample was memory CD4+ T cells from blood. These receptor sequences come from an adult in good health and CMV-seronegative.

This clone was seen just once. The V gene is TRBV13, the J gene TRBJ1-2; tentative D call: TRBD1 (6 bases). Per the germline V gene, CDR1 is PRHDT and CDR2 is FYEKMQ (reference sequence). The germline V and J ends were trimmed by 3 bases and 8 bases, with 16 bases remaining between them. The length of the CDR3 is 14 residues. CDR3 DNA: TGTGCCAGCAGCTTGGGAACAGGGTCCAAAGGCTACACCTTC. Amino acid sequence: CASSLGTGSKGYTF.

The count of this clone is one. V usage is TRBV7-3 and J usage is TRBJ1-1, with D unresolved. The V end was cut by 6 bases, the J end by 11 bases, with 19 bases between. This CDR3 region has 13 residues. Looked up from germline, CDR1 is SGHTA and CDR2 is FQGTGA. CDR3 protein: CASSPGPPGEAFF. CDR3 nucleotides: TGTGCCAGCAGTCCCGGTCCGCCCGGGGAGGCTTTCTTT. The variable domain in full, completed from reference TRBV7-3 and TRBJ1-1, reads GAGVSQTPSNKVTEKGKYVELRCDPISGHTALYWYRQSLGQGPEFLIYFQGTGAADDSGLPNDRFFAVRPEGSVSTLKIQRTERGDSAVYLCASSPGPPGEAFFGQGTRLTVV.

The CDR3 spells CASSLGYSPLHF. The CDR3 coding sequence is TGTGCCAGCAGTTTAGGATATTCACCCCTCCACTTT. V usage is TRBV27 and J usage is TRBJ1-6; no reliable D call. The CDR3 is made up of 12 amino acids. The V gene lost 2 bases and the J gene lost 8 bases, with 4 bases spanning the gap. CDR1 is MNHEY and CDR2 is SMNVEV in the germline V gene (reference sequence).

This clone was seen a single time. CDR3 protein: CASSLAGGEKLFF. The DNA for the CDR3 is TGTGCCAGCAGCTTAGCAGGGGGGGAAAAACTGTTTTTT. V is TRBV7-9 and J is TRBJ1-4, with D tentatively TRBD1 (6 bases). V was shortened by 0 bases and J by 8 bases, with 7 bases between the two germline ends. This CDR3 has 13 amino acids. Germline V gene data show CDR1 as SEHNR and CDR2 as FQNEAQ (reference sequence). The variable domain in full, with the rest retrieved from reference TRBV7-9 and TRBJ1-4, is DTGVSQNPRHKITKRGQNVTFRCDPISEHNRLYWYRQTLGQGPEFLTYFQNEAQLEKSRLLSDRFSAERPKGSFSTLEIQRTEQGDSAMYLCASSLAGGEKLFFGSGTQLSVL.

Remarks on this clone: A read error may produce the germline difference seen at one junction end. This chain uses TRBV7-7 with TRBJ2-7; D ambiguous. The CDR3 sequence is 14 residues long. From germline, CDR1 is SSHAT and CDR2 FNYEAQ (reference sequence). The CDR3 DNA reads as TGTGCTAGCAGCTTATCGATAGGCCTCAACGAGCAGTACTTC. It is translated as CASSLSIGLNEQYF.

The chain joins TRBV29-1 to TRBJ1-2, with D possibly TRBD1 on 6 matching bases. This CDR3 comprises 13 residues. Germline CDR1 and CDR2: SQVTM and ANQGSEA. V lost 6 bases, J lost 4 bases, and 15 bases lay in between. In nucleotides, the CDR3 is TGCAGCGTCGAGACCGGGACATTCTATGGCTACACCTTC. Its protein product is CSVETGTFYGYTF.

V and J are TRBV7-6 and TRBJ2-7; perhaps TRBD2 as D (6 bases). Germline V lookup: CDR1 SGHVS, CDR2 FNYEAQ. There are 14 residues in the CDR3. V gave up 5 bases and J gave up 1 base, with 12 bases separating them. This chain's CDR3 is CASSPTGVSYEQYF. The CDR3 nucleotides are TGTGCCAGCAGCCCGACGGGGGTGTCCTACGAGCAGTACTTC.

CDR3 DNA: TGTGCCAGCTCTCTACAGGCAGCGGCTGGGGCCAACGTCCTGACTTTC. It translates to CASSLQAAAGANVLTF. The chain couples TRBV18 to TRBJ2-6; D could derive from TRBD1 or TRBD2 (5 bases each). The CDR3 runs to 16 residues. Per the germline V gene, CDR1 is KGHSH and CDR2 is LQKENI. V lost 6 bases and J 2 bases, leaving 14 bases between the germline ends.